These T cell receptor beta chains were read from a single sample in a study of cytomegalovirus exposure and HLA in healthy donors. The assay was immunoSEQ multiplex PCR, and TCRdb's table has in-frame clones only and misses some. The sample carries approximately 100,000 clones, roughly 89% recorded once. Sequences were obtained from PBMCs. The receptor source for this set is a woman aged 25 to 39 in good health and CMV-seronegative. Both conserved end residues are part of each CDR3. The D gene is left open where the match is weak. Clone size is not always given. Where it is, it says once, few, many or a class for expanded clones.

v_call,j_call,d_call,clone_size,cdr3_aa,cdr3_nt
TRBV29-1,TRBJ2-7,TRBD2,-,CSVEGGGPNEQYF,TGCAGCGTTGAGGGGGGGGGTCCGAACGAGCAGTACTTC
TRBV7-2,TRBJ2-7,TRBD1,-,CASSLDRGYYEQYF,TGTGCCAGCAGCTTAGACAGGGGATACTACGAGCAGTACTTC
TRBV28,TRBJ2-7,-,-,CASSPPRSGERRYEQYF,TGTGCCAGCAGTCCCCCACGGTCAGGGGAAAGGAGGTACGAGCAGTACTTC
TRBV10-3,TRBJ1-3,-,-,CAIEASEGNTIYF,TGTGCCATCGAGGCAAGCGAAGGAAACACCATATATTTT
TRBV10-2,TRBJ1-1,-,-,CASGSGMNTEAFF,TGCGCCAGCGGGTCAGGGATGAACACTGAAGCTTTCTTT
TRBV9,TRBJ2-5,-,-,CASSPGGLAVAQYF,TGTGCCAGCAGCCCCGGGGGGCTAGCGGTCGCCCAGTACTTC
TRBV4-2,TRBJ2-7,TRBD2,-,CASSHSLTSGPYEQYF,TGTGCCAGCAGCCACAGCCTTACTAGCGGTCCCTACGAGCAGTACTTC
TRBV29-1,TRBJ1-1,-,-,CSVDWGLNTEAFF,TGCAGCGTTGATTGGGGCCTAAACACTGAAGCTTTCTTT
TRBV29-1,TRBJ1-4,-,-,CSVVEWASDEKLFF,TGCAGCGTTGTGGAATGGGCTTCCGATGAAAAACTGTTTTTT
TRBV6-1,TRBJ1-2,-,-,CASSEGLTWGGYTF,TGTGCCAGCAGTGAGGGACTTACATGGGGCGGCTACACCTTC
TRBV29-1,TRBJ2-1,TRBD2,-,CSVELAGARDNEQFF,TGCAGCGTTGAGCTAGCGGGGGCGAGGGACAATGAGCAGTTCTTC
TRBV11-2,TRBJ2-7,TRBD2,-,CASSYGTSGVSSYEQYF,TGTGCCAGCAGCTATGGGACTAGCGGGGTCTCCTCCTACGAGCAGTACTTC
TRBV19,TRBJ1-5,TRBD1,few,CASGGQFSNQPQHF,TGTGCCAGTGGGGGACAGTTTAGCAATCAGCCCCAGCATTTT
TRBV6-1,TRBJ2-2,TRBD1,-,CATGAGGTGELFF,TGTGCCACAGGGGCAGGGGGCACCGGGGAGCTGTTTTTT
TRBV29-1,TRBJ2-6,-,-,CSVVSGANVLTF,TGCAGCGTGGTTAGTGGGGCCAACGTCCTGACTTTC
TRBV7-9,TRBJ1-4,TRBD1,once,CASSSEGTVLEKLFF,TGTGCCAGCAGCTCCGAAGGGACAGTCTTGGAAAAACTGTTTTTT
TRBV28,TRBJ2-7,-,-,CASSTPRLVSSAVYEQYF,TGTGCCAGCAGTACCCCCCGACTAGTTTCCTCGGCGGTCTACGAGCAGTACTTC
TRBV19,TRBJ2-7,-,-,CASRDSLQQYF,TGTGCCAGTAGGGACAGTCTCCAGCAGTACTTC
TRBV5-1,TRBJ2-2,TRBD2,-,CASSLAKVAGATGELFF,TGCGCCAGCAGCTTGGCCAAGGTAGCGGGCGCCACCGGGGAGCTGTTTTTT
TRBV6-5,TRBJ1-1,-,-,CASSRTVNTEAFF,TGTGCCAGCAGCCGGACAGTGAACACTGAAGCTTTCTTT